These T cell receptor beta chains were read from a single sample in a study of blood T cell repertoires in COVID-19. The protocol was immunoSEQ multiplex PCR, while the TCRdb copy is restricted to in-frame clones and leaves out a portion. This table has about 74,000 clones, over 70% appearing once. Material: peripheral blood. These receptors originate from a human donor in a cohort sampled during active COVID-19. CDR3s include the opening cysteine and the closing phenylalanine or tryptophan. D genes are given only for firm matches. Rows may omit the clone size; those that give it use once, few, many or a size class.

- | TRBJ2-1 | TRBV7-3 | 14 | - | CASSRGNRPGEQFF | TGTGCCAGCAGCCGGGGGAACCGCCCAGGGGAGCAGTTCTTC
TRBD2 | TRBJ2-3 | TRBV7-2 | 16 | - | CASSRQGSGTTDTQYF | TGTGCCAGCAGCCGGCAGGGTAGCGGGACTACAGATACGCAGTATTTT
TRBD1 | TRBJ2-2 | TRBV3-1/TRBV3-2 | 16 | few | CASSQSKGASTGELFF | TGTGCCAGCAGCCAATCTAAGGGGGCGTCCACCGGGGAGCTGTTTTTT
- | TRBJ2-3 | TRBV9 | 12 | - | CASSVVSDTQYF | TGTGCCAGCAGCGTAGTATCCGATACGCAGTATTTT
TRBD1 | TRBJ2-2 | TRBV5-1 | 17 | - | CASSSSPGQGRTGELFF | TGCGCCAGCAGCTCATCCCCGGGACAGGGAAGGACCGGGGAGCTGTTTTTT
TRBD1 | TRBJ1-1 | TRBV6-5 | 15 | - | CASSYSTGRGAEAFF | TGTGCCAGCAGTTACTCGACCGGCAGGGGGGCTGAAGCTTTCTTT
- | TRBJ1-1 | TRBV7-3 | 13 | - | CASSLSLNTEAFF | TGTGCCAGCAGCTTATCATTGAACACTGAAGCTTTCTTT
TRBD1 | TRBJ1-6 | TRBV7-3 | 15 | - | CASSAGTGFNSPLHF | TGTGCCAGCAGCGCAGGGACAGGGTTTAATTCACCCCTCCACTTT
- | TRBJ2-2 | TRBV9 | 13 | few | CASSVTRTGELFF | TGTGCCAGCAGCGTTACTAGAACCGGGGAGCTGTTTTTT
TRBD1 | TRBJ1-2 | TRBV29-1 | 12 | - | CSVVGQKYGYTF | TGCAGCGTCGTGGGACAGAAGTATGGCTACACCTTC
- | TRBJ2-1 | TRBV7-3 | 14 | few | CASSLKAVRNEQFF | TGTGCCAGCAGCTTGAAAGCGGTTAGGAATGAGCAGTTCTTC
- | TRBJ2-7 | TRBV7-2 | 15 | - | CASSLAAAEGKEQYF | TGTGCCAGCAGCTTAGCGGCGGCAGAGGGAAAGGAGCAGTACTTC
TRBD2 | TRBJ2-1 | TRBV7-8 | 15 | - | CASSLGGSLNNEQFF | TGTGCCAGCAGCTTAGGCGGGAGCTTGAACAATGAGCAGTTCTTC
- | TRBJ2-3 | TRBV9 | 12 | - | CASSVGADTQYF | TGTGCCAGCAGCGTCGGGGCAGATACGCAGTATTTT
- | TRBJ1-5 | TRBV7-2 | 15 | - | CASSLQGTLNQPQHF | TGTGCCAGCAGCTTACAGGGAACACTCAATCAGCCCCAGCATTTT
- | TRBJ1-1 | TRBV7-2 | 13 | few | CASSLERDTPAFF | TGTGCCAGCAGCTTAGAAAGGGACACCCCGGCTTTCTTT
- | TRBJ1-6 | TRBV7-2 | 14 | - | CASSLSQGPGPLHF | TGTGCCAGCAGCTTAAGCCAGGGCCCAGGACCCCTCCACTTT
TRBD1 | TRBJ2-3 | TRBV4-3 | 19 | - | CASSQDTRTGTASTDTQYF | TGCGCCAGCAGCCAAGATACCCGGACCGGGACAGCAAGCACAGATACGCAGTATTTT
- | TRBJ2-7 | TRBV5-4 | 15 | - | CASSPRQAVSYEQYF | TGTGCCAGCAGCCCTAGACAGGCGGTCTCCTACGAGCAGTACTTC
- | TRBJ2-1 | TRBV3-1/TRBV3-2 | 12 | - | CASSQTDNEQFF | TGTGCCAGCAGCCAGACTGACAATGAGCAGTTCTTC
TRBD1 | TRBJ1-2 | TRBV7-2 | 14 | - | CASSLRQGPHGYTF | TGTGCCAGCAGCCTTCGACAGGGCCCCCATGGCTACACCTTC
- | TRBJ2-1 | TRBV4-1 | 14 | few | CASSSEPSRDEQFF | TGCGCCAGCAGCTCAGAGCCTAGCCGGGATGAGCAGTTCTTC
TRBD1 | TRBJ2-3 | TRBV29-1 | 13 | few | CSGMDRVYDTQYF | TGCAGCGGCATGGACAGGGTTTACGATACGCAGTATTTT
TRBD1 | TRBJ2-1 | TRBV19 | 13 | few | CASSSLGTGFQFF | TGTGCCAGTAGTTCGCTCGGGACAGGTTTTCAGTTCTTC
- | TRBJ1-3 | TRBV18 | 14 | - | CASSSTNEGNTIYF | TGTGCCAGCTCAAGCACCAACGAGGGAAACACCATATATTTT
TRBD2 | TRBJ2-7 | TRBV18 | 12 | - | CASSRPGGEQYF | TGTGCCAGCTCACGACCGGGGGGGGAGCAGTACTTC
- | TRBJ1-6 | TRBV27 | 14 | - | CASSFPQDNSPLHF | TGTGCCAGCAGTTTTCCACAGGATAATTCACCCCTCCACTTT
TRBD1 | TRBJ2-7 | TRBV6-6 | 16 | once | CASSPRTGGSSYEQYF | TGTGCCAGCAGTCCCCGGACAGGGGGGAGCTCCTACGAGCAGTACTTC
- | TRBJ1-2 | TRBV4-3 | 16 | - | CASSQERTRGNYGYTF | TGCGCCAGCAGCCAAGAGAGAACCAGGGGCAACTATGGCTACACCTTC
- | TRBJ2-2 | TRBV6-6 | 12 | - | CASSDYGGELFF | TGTGCCAGCAGTGACTACGGCGGGGAGCTGTTTTTT
TRBD2 | TRBJ2-1 | TRBV10-3 | 17 | - | CAIMGTSGRRGNNEQFF | TGTGCCATCATGGGGACTAGCGGGAGGAGGGGTAACAATGAGCAGTTCTTC
TRBD2 | TRBJ2-1 | TRBV9 | 19 | - | CASSPRGTSGWGSYNEQFF | TGTGCCAGCAGCCCCAGAGGGACTAGCGGGTGGGGCTCCTACAATGAGCAGTTCTTC
TRBD1 | TRBJ1-6 | TRBV5-1 | 15 | - | CASSSRQGRASPLHF | TGCGCCAGCAGCTCCCGACAGGGGAGAGCGTCACCCCTCCACTTT
TRBD1 | TRBJ2-2 | TRBV4-2 | 17 | few | CASSQRRRTGLTGELFF | TGTGCCAGCAGCCAGCGACGAAGGACAGGGCTAACCGGGGAGCTGTTTTTT
- | TRBJ2-3 | TRBV15 | 16 | - | CATSREVRTSTDTQYF | TGTGCCACCAGCAGAGAGGTTCGGACTAGCACAGATACGCAGTATTTT
- | TRBJ1-1 | TRBV13 | 12 | - | CASSLVTGMALF | TGTGCCAGCAGCTTAGTAACGGGAATGGCGCTCTTT
- | TRBJ2-1 | TRBV11-2 | 15 | - | CASSLDWGVRDEQFF | TGTGCCAGCAGCTTAGATTGGGGGGTGAGGGATGAGCAGTTCTTC
TRBD2 | TRBJ2-1 | TRBV5-1 | 16 | - | CASSLIGGRGYNEQFF | TGCGCCAGCAGCTTGATAGGCGGGAGGGGGTACAATGAGCAGTTCTTC
TRBD1 | TRBJ1-5 | TRBV28 | 15 | - | CASSLEGARNQPQHF | TGTGCCAGCAGTCTAGAGGGGGCGCGGAATCAGCCCCAGCATTTT
- | TRBJ2-1 | TRBV12-3/TRBV12-4 | 11 | many | CASSLTARQFF | TGTGCCAGCAGTCTCACCGCGCGGCAGTTCTTC
- | TRBJ2-5 | TRBV4-3 | 15 | - | CASSQDRLPGETQYF | TGCGCCAGCAGCCAAGACCGACTCCCGGGGGAGACCCAGTACTTC
- | TRBJ1-4 | TRBV7-2 | 16 | once | CASSLDINREGEKLFF | TGTGCCAGCAGCTTAGATATCAACAGGGAGGGTGAAAAACTGTTTTTT
- | TRBJ2-6 | TRBV11-2 | 18 | few | CASSRRQGVISGANVLTF | TGTGCCAGCAGTCGCCGTCAAGGGGTCATCTCTGGGGCCAACGTCCTGACTTTC
- | TRBJ2-3 | TRBV19 | 14 | - | CASSIVPGTDTQYF | TGTGCCAGTAGTATAGTTCCGGGCACAGATACGCAGTATTTT
TRBD2 | TRBJ2-7 | TRBV3-1/TRBV3-2 | 13 | - | CASSLLGLAGQYF | TGTGCCAGCAGCCTTCTGGGACTAGCGGGGCAGTACTTC
- | TRBJ2-5 | TRBV6-6 | 14 | once | CASSLAATRETQYF | TGTGCCAGCAGTTTAGCGGCGACTCGGGAGACCCAGTACTTC